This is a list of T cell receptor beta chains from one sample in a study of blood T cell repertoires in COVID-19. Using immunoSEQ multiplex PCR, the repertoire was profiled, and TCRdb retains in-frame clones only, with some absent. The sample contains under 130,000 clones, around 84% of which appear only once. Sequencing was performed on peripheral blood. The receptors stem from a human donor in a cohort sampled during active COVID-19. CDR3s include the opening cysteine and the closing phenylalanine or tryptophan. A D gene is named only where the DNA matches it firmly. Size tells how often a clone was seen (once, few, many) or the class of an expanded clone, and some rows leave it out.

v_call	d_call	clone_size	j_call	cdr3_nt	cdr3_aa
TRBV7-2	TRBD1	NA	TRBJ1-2	TGTGCCAGCAGCCCAGGGGGACGGGGCTATGGCTACACCTTC	CASSPGGRGYGYTF
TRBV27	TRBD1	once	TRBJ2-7	TGTGCCAGCAGTTGGCGGACAGGGGCCTACGAGCAGTACTTC	CASSWRTGAYEQYF
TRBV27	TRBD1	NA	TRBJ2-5	TGTGCCAGCAGTTCCGACAGGGGGTGGGAGACCCAGTACTTC	CASSSDRGWETQYF
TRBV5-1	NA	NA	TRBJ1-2	TGCGCCAGCAGCTTGGGGACAGAAGCTGGCTACACCTTC	CASSLGTEAGYTF
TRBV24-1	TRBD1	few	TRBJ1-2	TGTGCCACCACGGGACAGGGATTCGGCTACACCTTC	CATTGQGFGYTF
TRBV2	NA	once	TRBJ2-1	TGTGCCAGCAGTCCACCGGGACAAAGCTCCTACAATGAGCAGTTCTTC	CASSPPGQSSYNEQFF
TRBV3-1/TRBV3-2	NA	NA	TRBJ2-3	TGTGCCAGCAGCGCTCCTTGGGCTACGCAGTATTTT	CASSAPWATQYF
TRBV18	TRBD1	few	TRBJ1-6	TGTGCCAGCTCACCCCAACAGGGGGCTGATTCACCCCTCCACTTT	CASSPQQGADSPLHF
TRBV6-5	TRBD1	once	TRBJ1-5	TGTGCCAGCAGCCTAGGACAGGGACGACAGCCCCAGCATTTT	CASSLGQGRQPQHF
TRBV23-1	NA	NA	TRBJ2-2	TGCGCCAGCAGTCGGGTCGGACGGGGGTTTGCATGGAGGGAGCTGTTTTTT	CASSRVGRGFAWRELFF
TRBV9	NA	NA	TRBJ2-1	TGTGCCAGCAGCGTAGAGCTCGGGTTCTATGAGCAGTTCTTC	CASSVELGFYEQFF
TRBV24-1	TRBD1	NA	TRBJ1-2	TGTGCCACCAGTGACGACAAACCTCGAACAGGGGAAGGTAATGGCTACACCTTC	CATSDDKPRTGEGNGYTF
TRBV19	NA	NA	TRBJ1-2	TGTGCCAGTAGTATATCAAGGGACAGCTACACCTTC	CASSISRDSYTF
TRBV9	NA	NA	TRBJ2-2	TGTGCCAGCAGCGTCGACACCGGGGAGCTGTTTTTT	CASSVDTGELFF
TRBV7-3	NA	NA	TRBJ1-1	TGTGCCAGCAGCCCCTCGGACATTAACACTGAAGCTTTCTTT	CASSPSDINTEAFF
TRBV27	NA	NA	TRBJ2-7	TGTGCCAGCAGTTTTCGGTCAGGCCCATCCTACGAGCAGTACTTC	CASSFRSGPSYEQYF
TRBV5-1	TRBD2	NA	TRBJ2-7	TGCGCCAGCAGCTTGGCCGGTAGCGGGGTTAGCTCCTACGAGCAGTACTTC	CASSLAGSGVSSYEQYF
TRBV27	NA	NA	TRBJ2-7	TGTGCCAGCCGCAAATCCGGGACACAGGGTGGGGGCGAGCAGTACTTC	CASRKSGTQGGGEQYF
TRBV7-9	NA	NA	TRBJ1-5	TGTGCCAGCAGCTTAGGATCAGCAGGGGCGCAGCCCCAGCATTTT	CASSLGSAGAQPQHF
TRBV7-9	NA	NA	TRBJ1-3	TGTGCCAGCAGCTTGTCTACAGCTACGTCCGGAAACACCATATATTTT	CASSLSTATSGNTIYF
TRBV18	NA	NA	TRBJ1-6	TGTGCCAGCTCACCATTGCAGGGGCCGGTTTCACCCCTCCACTTT	CASSPLQGPVSPLHF
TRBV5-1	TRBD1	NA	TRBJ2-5	TGCGCCAGCAGCCGCCGCCCGGGACAGGGTACGACGGGGGAGACCCAGTACTTC	CASSRRPGQGTTGETQYF
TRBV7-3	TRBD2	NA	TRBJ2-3	TGTGCCAGCAGTTACTCCAGCGGGGGCACAGATACGCAGTATTTT	CASSYSSGGTDTQYF
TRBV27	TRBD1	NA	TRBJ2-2	TGTGCCAGCAGTAGAGACCCGGGACAGGGTAAAATAGGCGGGGAGCTGTTTTTT	CASSRDPGQGKIGGELFF
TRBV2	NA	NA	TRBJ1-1	TGTGCCAGCAGTGGGGGAGGGCCCAAAGCTTTCTTT	CASSGGGPKAFF
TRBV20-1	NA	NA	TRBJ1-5	TGCAGTGCTAGTGGCGGTAATAGCAATCAGCCCCAGCATTTT	CSASGGNSNQPQHF
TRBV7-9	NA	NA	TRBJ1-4	TGTGCCAGCAGCTTACAGGGTCGAACCGAAAAACTGTTTTTT	CASSLQGRTEKLFF
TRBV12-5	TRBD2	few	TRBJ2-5	TGTGCTAGTGGATCGGGACTAGCGGAAAAAGAGACCCAGTACTTC	CASGSGLAEKETQYF
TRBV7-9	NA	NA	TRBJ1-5	TGTGCCAGCAGCCCCAAGGGGGATAGCAATCAGCCCCAGCATTTT	CASSPKGDSNQPQHF
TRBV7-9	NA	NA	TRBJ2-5	TGTGCCAGCAGCCCATTAGCGGCAGAGACCCAGTACTTC	CASSPLAAETQYF
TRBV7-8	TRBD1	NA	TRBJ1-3	TGTGCCAGCAGCCCGCGGACAGGGCTAACTGGAAACACCATATATTTT	CASSPRTGLTGNTIYF
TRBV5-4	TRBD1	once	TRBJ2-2	TGTGCCAGCAGTTCACCGGGACAGGGTGGGACGGTGTTTTTT	CASSSPGQGGTVFF
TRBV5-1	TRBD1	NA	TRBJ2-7	TGCGCCAGCCGCGTAACGGGACAGGGCTCCTACGAGCAGTACTTC	CASRVTGQGSYEQYF
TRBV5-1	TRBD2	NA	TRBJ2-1	TGCGCCAGCAGCTTGACTAGCGGGGGCGGTGAGCAGTTCTTC	CASSLTSGGGEQFF
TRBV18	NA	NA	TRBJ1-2	TGTGCCAGCTCACCCAGGGGTTGGGGCTATGGCTACACCTTC	CASSPRGWGYGYTF
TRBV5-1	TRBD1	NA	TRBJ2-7	TGCGCCAGCAGCTTGGGAGGGGGCCAAAACGAGCAGTACTTC	CASSLGGGQNEQYF
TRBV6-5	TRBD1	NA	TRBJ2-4	TGTGCCAGCAGTAACAGGGGTAGGGCCAAAAACATTCAGTACTTC	CASSNRGRAKNIQYF
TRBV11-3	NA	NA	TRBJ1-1	TGTGCCAGCAGCTTAGATGCGGAAACGTTAATGAACACTGAAGCTTTCTTT	CASSLDAETLMNTEAFF
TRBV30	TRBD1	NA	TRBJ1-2	TGTGCCTGGGCTGACAGGGGGCGGGATGGCTACACCTTC	CAWADRGRDGYTF
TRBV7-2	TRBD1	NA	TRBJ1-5	TGTGCCAGCAGCTTTCGGGGACAGACAAATCAGCCCCAGCATTTT	CASSFRGQTNQPQHF
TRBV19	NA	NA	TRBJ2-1	TGTGCCAGTAGTATAATCAGCGGAAACAATGAGCAGTTCTTC	CASSIISGNNEQFF
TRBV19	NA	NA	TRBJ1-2	TGTGCCAGTAGTATTACGGGAGGGGGCTACACCTTC	CASSITGGGYTF
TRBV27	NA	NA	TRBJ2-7	TGTGCCAGCAGCCCGATTAGAGGGGTTGGGGGCCAGCAGTACTTC	CASSPIRGVGGQQYF
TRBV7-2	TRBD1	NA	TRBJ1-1	TGTGCCAGCAGCTTAGCTCCCGGGACAGGGGGCGATTTTGAAGCTTTCTTT	CASSLAPGTGGDFEAFF
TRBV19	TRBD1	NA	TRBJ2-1	TGTGCCAGTAGTATGATGACAGGGGGTGAGCAGTTCTTC	CASSMMTGGEQFF